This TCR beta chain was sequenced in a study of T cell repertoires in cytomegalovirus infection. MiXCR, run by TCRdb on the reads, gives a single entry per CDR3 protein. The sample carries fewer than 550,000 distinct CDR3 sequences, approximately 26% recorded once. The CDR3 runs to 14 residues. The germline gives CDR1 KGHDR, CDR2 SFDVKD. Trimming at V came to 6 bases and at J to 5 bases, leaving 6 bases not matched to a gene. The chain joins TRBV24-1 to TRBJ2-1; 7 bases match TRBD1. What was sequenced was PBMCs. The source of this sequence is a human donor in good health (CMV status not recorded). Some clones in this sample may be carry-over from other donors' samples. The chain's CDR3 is CATSRDRAHNEQFF. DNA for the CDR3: TGTGCCACCAGTCGAGACAGGGCCCACAATGAGCAGTTCTTC.